Below, one T cell receptor beta chain is given with its context. Reverse transcription used roughly 0.5 to 1 ug RNA and random hexamers. TCRdb processed the immunoSEQ multiplex PCR reads anew with MiXCR; each CDR3 protein has one entry. Of around 110,000 distinct CDR3 sequences in the sample, roughly 95% were seen once. The data originate from a study of CD8 T cells in Susac syndrome. Between the trimmed V and J ends, which lost 7 bases and 5 bases, there was a span of 12 bases. Germline values: CDR1 SQVTM, CDR2 ANQGSEA. This CDR3 has 12 residues. This clonotype was obtained from a human donor with Susac syndrome. V and J are TRBV29-1 and TRBJ2-1, with no clear D. The sequenced material came from CD8+ T cells from PBMCs. CDR3 coding DNA: TGCAGCGCCCCCCAGGCGAACAATGAGCAGTTCTTC. Amino acid sequence: CSAPQANNEQFF.